This T cell receptor (beta chain) is drawn from a study of cytomegalovirus exposure and HLA in healthy donors. The CDR3 sequence is 17 residues long. Germline V lookup: CDR1 MNHEY, CDR2 SMNVEV (reference sequence). The ends lost 0 bases at V and 5 bases at J; junction bases unmatched: 11. Study outcomes and limitations: With further analysis later on, most CMV-associated TCR beta chains appeared HLA-restricted. CMV antigen specificity of three CMV-associated chains was confirmed in vitro.

Points on this clone: The antigen is undetermined.

It was with 60 Vbeta and 13 Jbeta primers that the PCR ran. Some clones are missing from TCRdb's copy, which holds only in-frame ones; the method was immunoSEQ multiplex PCR. This table has 210,000 or so clones, about nine tenths appearing once. V and J are TRBV27 and TRBJ2-3; TRBD2 agrees at 7 bases. The origin of this receptor is a man aged 30 to 45 in good health and CMV-seronegative. The specimen sequenced was PBMCs. The CDR3 protein is CASSLSSGRASEDTQYF. CDR3 DNA: TGTGCCAGCAGTTTATCGAGTGGGAGGGCCTCGGAAGATACGCAGTATTTT.